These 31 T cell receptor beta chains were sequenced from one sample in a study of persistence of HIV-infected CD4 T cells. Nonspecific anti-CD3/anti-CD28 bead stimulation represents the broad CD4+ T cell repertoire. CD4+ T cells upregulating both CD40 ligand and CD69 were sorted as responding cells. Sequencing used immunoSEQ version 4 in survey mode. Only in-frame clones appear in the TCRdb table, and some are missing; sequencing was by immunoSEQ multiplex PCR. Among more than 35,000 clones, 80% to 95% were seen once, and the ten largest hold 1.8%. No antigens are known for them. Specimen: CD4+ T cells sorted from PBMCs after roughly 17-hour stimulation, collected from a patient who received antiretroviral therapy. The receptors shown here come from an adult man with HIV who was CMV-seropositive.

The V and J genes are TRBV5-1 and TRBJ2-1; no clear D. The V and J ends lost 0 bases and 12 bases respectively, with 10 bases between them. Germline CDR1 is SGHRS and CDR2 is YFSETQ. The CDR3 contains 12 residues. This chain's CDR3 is CASSLEGPRQFF. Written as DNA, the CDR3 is TGCGCCAGCAGCTTGGAAGGTCCAAGGCAGTTCTTC.

The CDR3 DNA sequence: TGTGCCAGCAGCTTAGGTGACGTAGGGGGGGGTACGCAGTATTTT. It encodes CASSLGDVGGGTQYF. The V call is TRBV7-2, the J call TRBJ2-3, with D possibly matching TRBD2 (7 bases). This CDR3 comprises 15 residues. CDR1 is SGHTA, CDR2 FQGNSA, per germline. The ends were cut back, 1 base at V and 8 bases at J, with 16 bases in the middle.

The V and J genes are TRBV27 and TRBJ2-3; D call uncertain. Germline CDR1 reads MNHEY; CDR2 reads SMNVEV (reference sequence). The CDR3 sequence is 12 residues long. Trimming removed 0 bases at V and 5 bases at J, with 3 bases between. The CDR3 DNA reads TGTGCCAGCAGTTTATCCGGAGATACGCAGTATTTT. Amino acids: CASSLSGDTQYF.

For the CDR3, the DNA is TGTGCCAGCAGCAAACAGCGTCCAGCCTCTAACTATTACATCTCTGGTGGCTACACCTTC. It encodes CASSKQRPASNYYISGGYTF. The chain links TRBV5-4 to TRBJ1-2; D is unresolved. Trimming removed 4 bases from V and 7 bases from J, with 35 bases in between. In germline, CDR1 is SGHNT, CDR2 YYREEE (reference sequence). The CDR3 is 20 amino acids.

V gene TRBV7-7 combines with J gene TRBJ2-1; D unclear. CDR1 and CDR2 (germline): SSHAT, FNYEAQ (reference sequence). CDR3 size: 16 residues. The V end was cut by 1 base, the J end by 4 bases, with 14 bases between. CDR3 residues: CASSLEPPGVYNEQFF. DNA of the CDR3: TGTGCCAGCAGCTTAGAACCCCCCGGAGTTTACAATGAGCAGTTCTTC.

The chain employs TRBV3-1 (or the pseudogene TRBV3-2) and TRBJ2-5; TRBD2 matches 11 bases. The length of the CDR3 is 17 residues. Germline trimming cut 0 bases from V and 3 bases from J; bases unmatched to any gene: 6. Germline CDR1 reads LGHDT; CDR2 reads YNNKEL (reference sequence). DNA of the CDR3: TGTGCCAGCAGCCAAGATTTAGCGGGGGGGCCTAAAGAGACCCAGTACTTC. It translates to CASSQDLAGGPKETQYF.

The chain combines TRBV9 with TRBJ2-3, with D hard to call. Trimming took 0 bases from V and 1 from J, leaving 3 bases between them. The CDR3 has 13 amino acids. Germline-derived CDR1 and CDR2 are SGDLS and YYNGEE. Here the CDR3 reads CASSVDRTDTQYF. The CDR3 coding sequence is TGTGCCAGCAGCGTAGATCGCACAGATACGCAGTATTTT.

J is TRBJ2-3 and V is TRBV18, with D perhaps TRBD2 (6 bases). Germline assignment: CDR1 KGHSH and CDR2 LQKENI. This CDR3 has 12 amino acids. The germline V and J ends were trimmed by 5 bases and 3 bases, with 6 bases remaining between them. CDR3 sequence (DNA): TGTGCCAGCTCAGGGAGGACAGATACGCAGTATTTT. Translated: CASSGRTDTQYF.

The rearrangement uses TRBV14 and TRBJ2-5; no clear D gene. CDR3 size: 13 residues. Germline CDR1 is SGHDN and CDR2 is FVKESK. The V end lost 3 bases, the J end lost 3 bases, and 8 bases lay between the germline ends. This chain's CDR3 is CASSQGLEETQYF. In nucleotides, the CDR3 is TGTGCCAGCAGCCAGGGGTTGGAAGAGACCCAGTACTTC.

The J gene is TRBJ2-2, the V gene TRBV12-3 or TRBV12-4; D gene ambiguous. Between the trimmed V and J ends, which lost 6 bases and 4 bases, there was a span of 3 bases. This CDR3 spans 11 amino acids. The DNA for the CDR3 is TGTGCCAGCAGCTTCACCGGGGAGCTGTTTTTT. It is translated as CASSFTGELFF.

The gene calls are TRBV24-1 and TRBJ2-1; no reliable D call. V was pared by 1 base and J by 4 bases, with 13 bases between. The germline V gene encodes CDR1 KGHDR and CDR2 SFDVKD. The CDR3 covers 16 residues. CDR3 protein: CATSDLRADQYNEQFF. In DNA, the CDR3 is TGTGCCACCAGTGATTTAAGGGCGGACCAATACAATGAGCAGTTCTTC.

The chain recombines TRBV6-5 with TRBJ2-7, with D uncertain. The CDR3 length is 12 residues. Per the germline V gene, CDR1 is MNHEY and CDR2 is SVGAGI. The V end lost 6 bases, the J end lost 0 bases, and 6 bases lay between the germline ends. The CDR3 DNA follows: TGTGCCAGCAGGGGGTCCTCCTACGAGCAGTACTTC. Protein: CASRGSSYEQYF.

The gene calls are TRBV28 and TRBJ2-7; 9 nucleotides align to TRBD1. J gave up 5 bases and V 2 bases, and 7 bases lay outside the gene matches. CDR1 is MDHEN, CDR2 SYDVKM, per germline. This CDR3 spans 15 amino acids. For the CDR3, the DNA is TGTGCCAGCAGTTTAATCACAGGGGGCGTAGACGAGCAGTACTTC. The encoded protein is CASSLITGGVDEQYF.

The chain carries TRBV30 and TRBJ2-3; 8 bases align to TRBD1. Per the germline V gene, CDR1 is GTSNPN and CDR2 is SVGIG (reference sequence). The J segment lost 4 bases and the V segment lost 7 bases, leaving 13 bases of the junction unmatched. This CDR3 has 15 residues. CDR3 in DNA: TGTGCCTCCTCTACCGGACAGGGATTACCAGATACGCAGTATTTT. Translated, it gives CASSTGQGLPDTQYF. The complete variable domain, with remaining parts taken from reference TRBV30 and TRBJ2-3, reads SQTIHQWPATLVQPVGSPLSLECTVEGTSNPNLYWYRQAAGRGLQLLFYSVGIGQISSEVPQNLSASRPQDRQFILSSKKLLLSDSGFYLCASSTGQGLPDTQYFGPGTRLTVL.

The chain's CDR3 is CASSLSSGTSNTGELFF. CDR3 DNA sequence: TGTGCCAGCAGCTTATCTAGCGGGACCTCGAACACCGGGGAGCTGTTTTTT. The V call is TRBV7-2, the J call TRBJ2-2, with 9 bases fitting TRBD2. CDR1 and CDR2 (germline): SGHTA, FQGNSA. The V segment lost 2 bases and the J segment 0 bases; nucleotides outside the gene matches: 4. This CDR3 is 17 amino acids long.

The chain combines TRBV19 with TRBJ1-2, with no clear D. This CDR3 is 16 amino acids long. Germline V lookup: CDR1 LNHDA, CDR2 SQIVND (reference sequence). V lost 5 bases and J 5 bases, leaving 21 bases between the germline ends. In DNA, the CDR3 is TGTGCCAGTAGTGCCGACCGTCCCGGGCCTAGGTATGGCTACACCTTC. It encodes CASSADRPGPRYGYTF.

The CDR3 nucleotides read TGTGCCAGCAGAGACAGGGAGAATCAGCCCCAGCATTTT. This sequence encodes CASRDRENQPQHF. This chain uses TRBV12-3 or TRBV12-4 with TRBJ1-5, with 7 positions matching TRBD1. V dropped 6 bases and J dropped 4; count of bases not matched to a gene: 3. CDR3 length equals 13 residues.

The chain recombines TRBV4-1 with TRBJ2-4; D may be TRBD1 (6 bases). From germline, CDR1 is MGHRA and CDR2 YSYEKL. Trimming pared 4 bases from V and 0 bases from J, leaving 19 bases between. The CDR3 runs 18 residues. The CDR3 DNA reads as TGCGCCAGCAGCCCATCCCCCGGGACACAGATAGCCAAAAACATTCAGTACTTC. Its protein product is CASSPSPGTQIAKNIQYF.

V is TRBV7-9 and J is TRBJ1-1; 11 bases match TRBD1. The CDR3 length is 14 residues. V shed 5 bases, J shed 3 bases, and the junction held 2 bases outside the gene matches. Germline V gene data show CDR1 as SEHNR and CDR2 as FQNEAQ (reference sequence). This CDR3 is CASSRTGGDTEAFF. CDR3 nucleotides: TGTGCCAGCAGCAGGACAGGGGGCGACACTGAAGCTTTCTTT.

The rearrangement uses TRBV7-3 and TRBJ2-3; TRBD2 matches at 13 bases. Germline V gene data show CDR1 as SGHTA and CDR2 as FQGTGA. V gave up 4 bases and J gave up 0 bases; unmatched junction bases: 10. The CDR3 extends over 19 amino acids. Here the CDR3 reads CASSSSRGLAGPSTDTQYF. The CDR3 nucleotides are TGTGCCAGCAGCTCTTCCCGGGGACTAGCGGGGCCTAGCACAGATACGCAGTATTTT.

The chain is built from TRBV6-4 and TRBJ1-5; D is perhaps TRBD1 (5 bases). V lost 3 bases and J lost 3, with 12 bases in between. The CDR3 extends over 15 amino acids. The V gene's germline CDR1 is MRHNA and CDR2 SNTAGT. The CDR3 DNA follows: TGTGCCAGCAGTGATTCCGGCAGGGACAATCAGCCCCAGCATTTT. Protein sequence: CASSDSGRDNQPQHF.

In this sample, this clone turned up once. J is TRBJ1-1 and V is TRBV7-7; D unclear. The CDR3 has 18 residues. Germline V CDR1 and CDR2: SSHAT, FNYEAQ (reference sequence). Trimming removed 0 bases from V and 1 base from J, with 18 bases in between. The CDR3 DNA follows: TGTGCCAGCAGCTTAGCCAACTACAGACCTCCGGCGAACACTGAAGCTTTCTTT. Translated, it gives CASSLANYRPPANTEAFF.

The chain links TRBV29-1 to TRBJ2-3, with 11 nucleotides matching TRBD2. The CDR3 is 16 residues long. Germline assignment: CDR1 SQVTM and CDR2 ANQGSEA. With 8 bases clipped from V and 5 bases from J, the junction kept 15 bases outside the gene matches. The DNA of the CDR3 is TGCAGCCTGTTGGATAGCGGGGGGGCCTCGGGAGATACGCAGTATTTT. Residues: CSLLDSGGASGDTQYF.

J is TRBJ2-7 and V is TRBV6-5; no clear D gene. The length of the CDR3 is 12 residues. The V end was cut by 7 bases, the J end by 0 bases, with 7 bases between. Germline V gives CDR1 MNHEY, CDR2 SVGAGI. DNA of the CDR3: TGTGCCAGCAAGGAGAGCTCCTACGAGCAGTACTTC. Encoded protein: CASKESSYEQYF.

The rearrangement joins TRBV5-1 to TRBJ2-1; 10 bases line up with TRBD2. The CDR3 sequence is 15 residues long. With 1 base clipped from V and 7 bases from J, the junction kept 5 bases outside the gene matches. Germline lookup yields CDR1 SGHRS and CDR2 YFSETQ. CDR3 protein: CASSLLAGGSNEQFF. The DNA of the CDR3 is TGCGCCAGCAGCTTGTTAGCGGGGGGATCAAATGAGCAGTTCTTC. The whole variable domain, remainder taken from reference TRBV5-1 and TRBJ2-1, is KAGVTQTPRYLIKTRGQQVTLSCSPISGHRSVSWYQQTPGQGLQFLFEYFSETQRNKGNFPGRFSGRQFSNSRSEMNVSTLELGDSALYLCASSLLAGGSNEQFFGPGTRLTVL.

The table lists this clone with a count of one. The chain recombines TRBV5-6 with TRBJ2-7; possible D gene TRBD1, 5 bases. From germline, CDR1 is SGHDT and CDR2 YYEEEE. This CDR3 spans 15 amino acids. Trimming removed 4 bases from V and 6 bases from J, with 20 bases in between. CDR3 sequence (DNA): TGTGCCAGCAGCCCACCGGACAAGGTATACTCCGAGCAGTACTTC. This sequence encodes CASSPPDKVYSEQYF.

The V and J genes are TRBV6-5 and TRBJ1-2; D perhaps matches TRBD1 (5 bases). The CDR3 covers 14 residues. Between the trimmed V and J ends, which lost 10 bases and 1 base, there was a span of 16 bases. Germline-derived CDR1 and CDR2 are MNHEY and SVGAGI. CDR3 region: CATKRGQGNYGYTF. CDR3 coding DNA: TGTGCCACCAAAAGGGGCCAGGGTAACTATGGCTACACCTTC.

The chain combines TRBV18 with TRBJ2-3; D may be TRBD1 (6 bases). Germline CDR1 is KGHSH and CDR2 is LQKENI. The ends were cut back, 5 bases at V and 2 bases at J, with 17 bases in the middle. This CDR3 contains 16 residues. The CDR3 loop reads CASSVLLGALTDTQYF. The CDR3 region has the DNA TGTGCCAGCTCAGTACTCTTGGGGGCCCTCACAGATACGCAGTATTTT.

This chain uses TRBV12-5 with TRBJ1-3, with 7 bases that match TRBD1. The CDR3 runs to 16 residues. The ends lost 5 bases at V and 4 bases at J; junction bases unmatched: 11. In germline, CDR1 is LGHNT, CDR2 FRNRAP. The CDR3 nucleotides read TGTGCTAGTGGTCAATCAACAGGGGATGCAGGAAACACCATATATTTT. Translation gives CASGQSTGDAGNTIYF.

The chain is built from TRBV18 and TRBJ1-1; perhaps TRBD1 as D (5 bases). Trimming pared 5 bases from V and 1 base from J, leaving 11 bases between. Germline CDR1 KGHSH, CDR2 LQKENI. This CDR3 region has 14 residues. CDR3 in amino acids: CASSSTDGNTEAFF. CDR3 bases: TGTGCCAGCTCATCGACAGACGGGAACACTGAAGCTTTCTTT.

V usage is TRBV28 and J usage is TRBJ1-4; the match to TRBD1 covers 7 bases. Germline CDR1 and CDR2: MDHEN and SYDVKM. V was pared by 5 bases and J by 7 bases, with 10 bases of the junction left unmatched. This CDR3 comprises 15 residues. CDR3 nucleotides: TGTGCCAGCAGTGACACACAGGGGTTTAGTGAAAAACTGTTTTTT. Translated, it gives CASSDTQGFSEKLFF.